This section outlines one T cell receptor (beta chain) sequence together with its context. This sample is drawn from a study of shared T cell receptors in the human thymus. Using immunoSEQ multiplex PCR, the repertoire was profiled, and TCRdb retains in-frame clones only, with some absent. Of just under 550,000 clones detected, about 84% appear once; the ten largest clones hold about 0.014%. The germline V gene encodes CDR1 PRHDT and CDR2 FYEKMQ (reference sequence). The CDR3 totals 17 residues. This sample was shared with a second study, whose subject was human thymus T cells.

The chain joins TRBV13 to TRBJ2-5, with TRBD2 matching 12 bases. Judging by the DNA end, TRBJ2-7 fits better; the J call may be wrong. The sequenced sample was thymocytes. The sequence was collected from a boy in the first two years of life with a congenital heart defect. The CDR3 reads CASSSTTLAGGIGEQYF. Here the CDR3 DNA reads TGTGCCAGCAGCTCGACAACACTAGCGGGAGGTATAGGCGAGCAGTACTTC.